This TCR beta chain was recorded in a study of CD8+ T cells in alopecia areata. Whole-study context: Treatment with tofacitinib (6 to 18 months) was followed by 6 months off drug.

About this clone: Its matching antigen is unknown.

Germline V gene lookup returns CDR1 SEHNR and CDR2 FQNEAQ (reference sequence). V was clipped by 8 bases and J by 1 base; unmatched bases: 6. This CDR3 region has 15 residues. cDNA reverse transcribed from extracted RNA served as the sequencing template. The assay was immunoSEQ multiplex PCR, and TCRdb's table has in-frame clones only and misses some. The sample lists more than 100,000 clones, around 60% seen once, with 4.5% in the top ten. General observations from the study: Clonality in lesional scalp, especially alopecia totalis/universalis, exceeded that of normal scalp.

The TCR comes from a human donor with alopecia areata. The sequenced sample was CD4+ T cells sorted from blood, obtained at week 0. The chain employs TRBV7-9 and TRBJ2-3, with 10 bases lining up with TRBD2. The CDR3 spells CASGWGTSGTDTQYF. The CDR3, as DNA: TGTGCCAGCGGGTGGGGGACTAGCGGCACAGATACGCAGTATTTT.